The 22 T cell receptor beta chains below all came from one sample that was sequenced in a study of Siglec-9 on CD8 T cells in melanoma. The protocol was immunoSEQ multiplex PCR, while the TCRdb copy is restricted to in-frame clones and leaves out a portion. The sample contains about 36,000 clones, around 81% of which appear only once. Specimen: Siglec-9- CD8+ T cells sorted from blood. The receptors were sampled from a human donor in good health.

The chain uses TRBV7-9 and TRBJ2-7; 7 positions match TRBD1. The CDR3 covers 14 residues. Trimming at V came to 4 bases and at J to 5 bases, leaving 8 bases not matched to a gene. From germline, CDR1 is SEHNR and CDR2 FQNEAQ (reference sequence). Written as DNA, the CDR3 is TGTGCCAGCAGCTACAACATCGACAGGGACGAGCAGTACTTC. Protein: CASSYNIDRDEQYF.

V usage is TRBV9 and J usage is TRBJ1-2; perhaps TRBD1 as D (5 bases). This CDR3 is built from 16 residues. Trimming left V 0 bases short and J 2 bases short, with 14 bases between. The V gene's germline CDR1 is SGDLS and CDR2 YYNGEE. This CDR3 is CASSVVGLPENYGYTF. DNA of the CDR3: TGTGCCAGCAGCGTAGTGGGGCTACCTGAAAACTATGGCTACACCTTC.

The V and J genes are TRBV6-5 and TRBJ1-6; unclear D gene. V dropped 2 bases and J dropped 7 bases, with 9 bases sitting between them. Germline-derived CDR1 and CDR2 are MNHEY and SVGAGI. CDR3 length: 14 amino acids. In DNA form, the CDR3 reads TGTGCCAGCAGTTACCTGGCAGACAATTCACCCCTCCACTTT. It yields the protein CASSYLADNSPLHF.

The rearrangement links TRBV6-4 to TRBJ2-3; either TRBD1 or TRBD2 may fit D (5 bases each). V lost 7 bases and J 0 bases, leaving 20 bases between the germline ends. There are 17 residues in the CDR3. Germline CDR1 MRHNA, CDR2 SNTAGT. For the CDR3, the DNA is TGTGCCAGCACTCCGCCTAGAGGGGACGCGAGCACAGATACGCAGTATTTT. Translated, it gives CASTPPRGDASTDTQYF.

The gene calls are TRBV29-1 and TRBJ2-7; the match to TRBD1 covers 7 bases. The CDR3 has 12 residues. With 3 bases clipped from V and 5 bases from J, the junction kept 4 bases outside the gene matches. CDR1 SQVTM and CDR2 ANQGSEA come from the germline V gene. The CDR3 DNA reads as TGCAGCGTTGATACAGGGGTGGACGAGCAGTACTTC. Amino acids: CSVDTGVDEQYF.

This chain uses TRBV11-3 with TRBJ2-1; possible D gene TRBD2, 5 bases. This CDR3 is built from 11 residues. From germline, CDR1 is SGHNT and CDR2 YENEEA. V was pared by 5 bases and J by 9 bases, with 8 bases between. CDR3 bases: TGTGCCAGCAGCCCAGGAGGTGAGCAGTTCTTC. Its translation is CASSPGGEQFF.

The genes are TRBV7-6 and TRBJ2-5; 8 bases align to TRBD2. V trimming: 2 bases; J trimming: 6 bases; junction bases outside the gene matches: 11. Per the germline V gene, CDR1 is SGHVS and CDR2 is FNYEAQ. The CDR3 covers 16 residues. As DNA, the CDR3 is TGTGCCAGCAGCTTAAGGCGAGCGGGAGCGTGGAAGACCCAGTACTTC. Its protein product is CASSLRRAGAWKTQYF.

The J gene is TRBJ1-1, the V gene TRBV7-9; D is unresolved. This CDR3 is built from 12 residues. Trimming took off 5 bases at V and 6 bases at J, with 10 bases between the two ends. Germline CDR1 is SEHNR and CDR2 is FQNEAQ (reference sequence). The CDR3, as DNA: TGTGCCAGCAGCCCCCTGGCACCTGAAGCTTTCTTT. Its protein is CASSPLAPEAFF.

The chain recombines TRBV5-1 with TRBJ1-1; no clear D gene. CDR1 and CDR2 from the germline V gene are SGHRS and YFSETQ. This CDR3 region has 14 residues. Trimming removed 0 bases from V and 0 bases from J, with 6 bases in between. The CDR3 nucleotides read TGCGCCAGCAGCTTGGAACAGTTGAACACTGAAGCTTTCTTT. Translating gives CASSLEQLNTEAFF.

The V call is TRBV10-1, the J call TRBJ1-4; D unclear. There are 13 residues in the CDR3. The V end lost 3 bases, the J end lost 3 bases, and 5 bases lay between the germline ends. In germline, CDR1 is WNHNN, CDR2 SYGVQD (reference sequence). CDR3 loop: CASSEHPNEKLFF. CDR3 nucleotides: TGCGCCAGCAGTGAACACCCTAATGAAAAACTGTTTTTT.

The rearrangement links TRBV6-5 to TRBJ2-7, with unresolved D. From germline, CDR1 is MNHEY and CDR2 SVGAGI. The length of the CDR3 is 14 residues. Trimming left V 0 bases short and J 3 bases short, with 9 bases between. This CDR3 is CASSYSIDLYEQYF. The CDR3 DNA reads as TGTGCCAGCAGTTACTCGATAGATCTCTACGAGCAGTACTTC.

The CDR3 loop is CASSPRNRESYNEQFF. In DNA, the CDR3 is TGTGCCAGCAGTCCTCGCAACCGGGAGAGCTACAATGAGCAGTTCTTC. The chain has TRBV7-6 and TRBJ2-1; maybe TRBD2 (6 bases). V was shortened by 6 bases and J by 3 bases, with 18 bases between the two germline ends. The V gene's germline CDR1 is SGHVS and CDR2 FNYEAQ. This CDR3 contains 16 residues.

The rearrangement joins TRBV21-1 to TRBJ2-7; the table's TRBD2 call for D was not verified on the DNA. TRBV21-1 is annotated as a pseudogene. The CDR3 covers 16 residues. In DNA form, the CDR3 reads TGTGCCAGCAGCAATCGAAGGCCTCCGGGGACCTACGAGCAGTACTTC. This gives the protein CASSNRRPPGTYEQYF.

The chain combines TRBV28 with TRBJ2-7; D uncertain. This CDR3 contains 17 residues. CDR1 is MDHEN, CDR2 SYDVKM, per germline. With 4 bases removed from V and 3 bases from J, the gap between germline ends came to 22 bases. CDR3 in amino acids: CASSSPTKEFSRYEQYF. DNA of the CDR3: TGTGCCAGCAGTTCACCCACTAAGGAGTTCTCTCGCTACGAGCAGTACTTC.

This chain connects TRBV6-6 to TRBJ2-5; D unclear. The V gene lost 8 bases and the J gene lost 5 bases, with 12 bases spanning the gap. Germline V gives CDR1 MNHNY, CDR2 SVGAGI (reference sequence). This CDR3 has 12 residues. This CDR3 is CASWYSGETQYF. CDR3 DNA sequence: TGTGCCAGCTGGTACAGTGGGGAGACCCAGTACTTC.

The chain joins TRBV6-4 to TRBJ2-1; TRBD2 matches 12 bases. In germline, CDR1 is MRHNA, CDR2 SNTAGT. This CDR3 comprises 15 residues. V shed 3 bases, J shed 3 bases, and the junction held 0 bases outside the gene matches. In DNA, the CDR3 is TGTGCCAGCAGTGAGACTAGCGGGGGCTACAATGAGCAGTTCTTC. It translates to CASSETSGGYNEQFF.

The V call is TRBV9, the J call TRBJ2-2; possibly TRBD2 for D (6 bases). This CDR3 is built from 16 residues. V gave up 1 base and J gave up 7 bases, with 17 bases separating them. CDR1 SGDLS and CDR2 YYNGEE come from the germline V gene. The DNA of the CDR3 is TGTGCCAGCAGCGTAAACAGGAGGGATTCTGGCGGGGAGCTGTTTTTT. As protein: CASSVNRRDSGGELFF.

The chain links TRBV21-1 to TRBJ2-7; the DNA was not compared with TRBD2, the D call given in the table. TRBV21-1 is labeled a pseudogene. The CDR3 is made up of 14 amino acids. The CDR3 sequence: CASTRTSGLSEQYF. The CDR3 DNA follows: TGTGCCAGCACTCGGACTAGCGGGCTCTCCGAGCAGTACTTC.

The chain couples TRBV29-1 to TRBJ1-2; weak D call: TRBD1 (5 bases). Germline V lookup: CDR1 SQVTM, CDR2 ANQGSEA. The CDR3 has 16 residues. V lost 2 bases and J 0 bases, leaving 16 bases between the germline ends. In nucleotides, the CDR3 is TGCAGCGTTGAATTTACTTCCCAGGGCCCTAACTATGGCTACACCTTC. It is translated as CSVEFTSQGPNYGYTF.

By share, this clone ranks as large (0.1 to 1%). The CDR3 coding sequence is TGTGCCAGCAGCCCCTCAAAGGTAGCGGGAGCCGGGGAGCTGTTTTTT. Protein product: CASSPSKVAGAGELFF. J is TRBJ2-2 and V is TRBV7-3; 9 bases are a match to TRBD2. CDR1 is SGHTA, CDR2 FQGTGA, per germline. The V segment lost 5 bases and the J segment 6 bases; nucleotides outside the gene matches: 10. The CDR3 has 16 residues.

The chain is built from TRBV7-3 and TRBJ2-5, with TRBD1 matching over 7 bases. Per germline, CDR1 SGHTA and CDR2 FQGTGA. The CDR3 covers 13 residues. The J segment lost 4 bases and the V segment lost 5 bases, leaving 4 bases of the junction unmatched. DNA of the CDR3: TGTGCCAGCAGCAACAGGGGCGGAGAGACCCAGTACTTC. Amino acid sequence: CASSNRGGETQYF.

A few counts support this clone. This chain connects TRBV7-8 to TRBJ2-7; D remains unclear. Trimming stripped 5 bases from V and 0 bases from J, with 11 bases between. Germline V gene lookup returns CDR1 SGHVS and CDR2 FQNEAQ. This CDR3 comprises 14 residues. The CDR3 region has the DNA TGTGCCAGCAGCCCCCGTCTGAGCTCCTACGAGCAGTACTTC. Translated: CASSPRLSSYEQYF.